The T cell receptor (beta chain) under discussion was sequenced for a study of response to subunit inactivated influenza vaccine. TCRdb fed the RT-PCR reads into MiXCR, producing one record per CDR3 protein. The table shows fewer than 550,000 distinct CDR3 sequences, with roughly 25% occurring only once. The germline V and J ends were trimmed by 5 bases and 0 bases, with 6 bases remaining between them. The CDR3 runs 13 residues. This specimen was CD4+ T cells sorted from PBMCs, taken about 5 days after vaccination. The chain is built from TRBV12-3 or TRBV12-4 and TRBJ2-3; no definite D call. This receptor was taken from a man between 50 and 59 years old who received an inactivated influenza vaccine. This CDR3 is CASSHQSTDTQYF. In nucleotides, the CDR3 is TGTGCCAGCAGTCACCAGAGCACAGATACGCAGTATTTT.